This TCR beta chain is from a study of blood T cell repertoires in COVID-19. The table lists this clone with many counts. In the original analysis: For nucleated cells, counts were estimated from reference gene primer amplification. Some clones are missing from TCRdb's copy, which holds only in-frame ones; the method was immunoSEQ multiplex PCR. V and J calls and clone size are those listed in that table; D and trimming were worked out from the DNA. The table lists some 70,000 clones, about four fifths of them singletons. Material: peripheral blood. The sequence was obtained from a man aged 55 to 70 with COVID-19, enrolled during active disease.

CDR3 nucleotides: TGTGCCAGCAGCCAAGAGGGGACAGGGTATTCACCCCTCCACTTT. Translated, it gives CASSQEGTGYSPLHF. The chain links TRBV14 to TRBJ1-6, with 9 bases fitting TRBD1. V shed 0 bases, J shed 8 bases, and the junction held 2 bases outside the gene matches. From germline, CDR1 is SGHDN and CDR2 FVKESK. The CDR3 runs to 15 residues.